This TCR beta chain came from a study of blood T cell repertoires in COVID-19. How the authors handled the data: Nucleated cell counts were estimated from reference gene primer amplification. Assay used: immunoSEQ multiplex PCR; TCRdb lists only in-frame clones, some missing. Clone size and V and J calls were adopted from that table, with D and trimming inferred from the DNA. The sample lists roughly 380,000 clones, around 89% occurring once. The sequence was obtained from a woman aged 40 to 50 with COVID-19, enrolled during active disease. Sequenced input: peripheral blood.

The CDR3 loop reads CASSPPVGEQFF. Written as DNA, the CDR3 is TGTGCCAGCAGCCCGCCGGTCGGGGAGCAGTTCTTC. The rearrangement joins TRBV7-3 to TRBJ2-1; no reliable D call. The CDR3 is made up of 12 amino acids. Trimming removed 5 bases from V and 10 bases from J, with 12 bases in between. The germline gives CDR1 SGHTA, CDR2 FQGTGA.